This T cell receptor beta chain is drawn from a study of CD8 T cells in ankylosing spondylitis. Study observations and caveats: Researchers reportedly found disease-linked clones significantly enriched in matched ankylosing spondylitis synovial fluid. Within peripheral blood, clones linked to disease were CD8+ and relatively rare. Made up of roughly 8 highly homologous variants, a TCR beta motif appeared characteristic of ankylosing spondylitis blood. Certain motif variants had earlier appeared in reactive arthritis synovial fluid and blood.

The ends were cut back, 3 bases at V and 4 bases at J, with 10 bases in the middle. CDR1 is LGHNA, CDR2 YSLEER, per germline. The CDR3 runs to 13 residues. Libraries for TCR beta were made by quantitative 5'-RACE with molecular barcodes. Each CDR3 protein is one row after TCRdb ran MiXCR on the 5' RACE reads. The profile shows some 240,000 distinct CDR3 sequences, about 6.7% of them singletons. Many counts were recorded for this clonotype. Its specificity is unknown. Sample: blood, either unsorted or a sorted T cell fraction (not recorded which). The receptor comes from a male donor with ankylosing spondylitis. The V call is TRBV4-3, the J call TRBJ2-7; a weak D match, TRBD2 (5 bases). The CDR3 region is CASSQARGYEQYF. The CDR3 nucleotides are TGCGCCAGCAGCCAGGCCCGAGGGTACGAGCAGTACTTC.